What follows are 6 T cell receptor beta chains derived from one specimen sequenced in a study of T cell responses to AZD1222 COVID-19 vaccine. TCRdb keeps only in-frame clones here, not all; method: immunoSEQ multiplex PCR. The sample lists some 200,000 clones; approximately 94% were seen once. The specimen comprised peripheral blood, sampled on day 0 of MenACWY control vaccination. The receptors shown here come from an adult in good health.

The sample holds one count of this clone. This chain uses TRBV7-2 with TRBJ2-3, with TRBD2 as a possible D gene (6 bases). CDR1 SGHTA and CDR2 FQGNSA come from the germline V gene. This CDR3 comprises 16 residues. The V and J ends lost 1 base and 0 bases respectively, with 11 bases between them. This CDR3 reads CASSLVLAPSTDTQYF. CDR3 bases: TGTGCCAGCAGCTTAGTCCTAGCGCCAAGCACAGATACGCAGTATTTT.

This chain links TRBV7-8 with TRBJ2-3, with 13 bases fitting TRBD2. Germline V CDR1 and CDR2: SGHVS, FQNEAQ. This CDR3 has 18 residues. With 2 bases clipped from V and 5 bases from J, the junction kept 10 bases outside the gene matches. The CDR3 region is CASSLSVLLAGGQDTQYF. CDR3 DNA sequence: TGTGCCAGCAGCTTATCTGTCCTACTAGCGGGGGGGCAAGATACGCAGTATTTT.

The V call is TRBV2, the J call TRBJ1-2; D is ambiguous. V lost 7 bases to trimming and J lost 6 bases, with 21 bases between them. The CDR3 has 15 residues. The germline CDR1 and CDR2 sequences are SNHLY and FYNNEI. CDR3 protein: CASNPILPKNDGYTF. CDR3 nucleotide sequence: TGTGCCAGCAATCCAATCCTCCCAAAAAACGATGGCTACACCTTC.

The genes are TRBV24-1 and TRBJ2-1; D perhaps matches TRBD2 (5 bases). The CDR3 loop spans 15 amino acids. The germline V and J ends were trimmed by 3 bases and 7 bases, with 15 bases remaining between them. Germline assignment: CDR1 KGHDR and CDR2 SFDVKD. The CDR3 DNA reads TGTGCCACCAGTGATGCACGGACCTCGGGGAATGAGCAGTTCTTC. Encoded protein: CATSDARTSGNEQFF.

This chain joins TRBV19 and TRBJ1-1, with 7 bases fitting TRBD1. The germline V gene has CDR1 LNHDA and CDR2 SQIVND (reference sequence). This CDR3 is 16 amino acids long. V shed 4 bases, J shed 6 bases, and the junction held 14 bases outside the gene matches. The CDR3: CASSTIPQGSNPEAFF. CDR3 in DNA: TGTGCCAGTAGTACTATTCCACAGGGGAGTAATCCTGAAGCTTTCTTT.

The rearrangement joins TRBV5-1 to TRBJ2-1, with 7 bases aligning to TRBD2. V was pared by 0 bases and J by 3 bases, with 6 bases of the junction left unmatched. This CDR3 region has 16 residues. Germline-derived CDR1 and CDR2 are SGHRS and YFSETQ. CDR3 loop: CASSLAAGGSYNEQFF. CDR3 coding DNA: TGCGCCAGCAGCTTGGCCGCCGGGGGGAGCTACAATGAGCAGTTCTTC. Full variable domain (remainder filled in from reference TRBV5-1 and TRBJ2-1): KAGVTQTPRYLIKTRGQQVTLSCSPISGHRSVSWYQQTPGQGLQFLFEYFSETQRNKGNFPGRFSGRQFSNSRSEMNVSTLELGDSALYLCASSLAAGGSYNEQFFGPGTRLTVL.